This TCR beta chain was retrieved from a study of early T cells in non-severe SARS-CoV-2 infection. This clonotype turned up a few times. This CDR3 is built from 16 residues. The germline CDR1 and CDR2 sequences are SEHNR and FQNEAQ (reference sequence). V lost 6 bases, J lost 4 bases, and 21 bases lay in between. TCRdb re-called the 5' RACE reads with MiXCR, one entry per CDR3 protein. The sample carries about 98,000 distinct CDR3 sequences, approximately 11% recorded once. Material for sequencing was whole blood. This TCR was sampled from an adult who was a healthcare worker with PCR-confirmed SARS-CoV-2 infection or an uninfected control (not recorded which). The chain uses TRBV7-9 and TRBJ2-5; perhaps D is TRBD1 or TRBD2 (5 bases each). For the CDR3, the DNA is TGTGCCAGCAGTCCCTCGAGGGGCGTAGTGGGAGAGACCCAGTACTTC. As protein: CASSPSRGVVGETQYF.